This TCR beta chain was captured in a study of blood T cell repertoires in COVID-19 (dated by TCRdb to 2018 to 2020). The study in broad terms: Samples from collaborators originated in the United States, Italy and Spain and spanned both the acute and convalescent phases of COVID-19. The samples were drawn from two sources: the first 160 participants of the ongoing ImmuneRACE study, and over 1,000 subjects contributed by 6 global collaborators. Subjects who had been exposed to COVID-19, were actively infected with it, or had recovered from it provided the deeply sampled blood TCRbeta repertoires that made up the dataset. The sample metadata nearly always contained a de-identified subject ID, COVID-19 status, age in years and sex. Where HLA class I and class II types were available, the types were taken from metadata supplied by the sample provider, not from assay-based typing. The repertoires were released in a freely available public database intended as a resource for research on the immune response to SARS-CoV-2. The material from the prospective study consisted of cDNA or gDNA derived from T cells, B-cell-depleted T cells, or PBMCs.

Beyond this particular receptor, the publication reports: The amount of clinical and demographic metadata varied by source and participant and was provided uncurated.

As regards this clone: The antigen this receptor binds is unknown. Per-nucleotide qualities are absent, and no much larger clonotype sits a single base away.

TCRbeta CDR3 regions were amplified from genomic DNA by means of the immunoSEQ Assay, a bias-controlled multiplex PCR. In the source study's methods: The number of nucleated cells in each sample was estimated from the amplification of reference gene primers within the assay. To quantify the absolute abundance of each unique TCRbeta CDR3 rearrangement, sequence reads were collapsed and filtered. For each sample, productive Simpson clonality was calculated as the square root of Simpson's diversity index across productive rearrangements. The clones in this table, taken by TCRdb from immuneACCESS, are in-frame only. Not every clone is retained; where verified, under half of the shortfall comes from an unresolved V gene, and the cause of the rest is unknown. The V and J calls and clone size are taken from that table; D and trimming were inferred from the DNA. The sample table shows over 150,000 clones, and approximately 85% are seen once. The ten largest account for roughly 0.62% of the sample.

At one collaborating source in Seattle, patients were enrolled during active infection and were followed longitudinally through the course of disease. The collaborating institutions used their own protocols to collect whole blood in K2EDTA tubes. Collaborator samples were shipped for TCRbeta analysis as frozen whole blood, isolated PBMCs, or DNA extracted from either sample type. From the cysteine up to the phenylalanine, the CDR3 has a length of 13 residues. Only CDR3 DNA remains: 39 bases, in frame from the first base. V loses 3 bases of germline sequence and J loses 6 bases, and the interval between the two ends is 10 bases. The germline V gene provides CDR1 KGHSH and CDR2 LQKENI.

The chain uses TRBV18 and TRBJ2-3, with no reliable assignment of the D segment. The sequencing sample was made of peripheral blood. The clonotype originates from a man aged 55 to 70 with COVID-19, enrolled during active disease. CDR3 region: CASSPAVRDTQYF. The nucleotides read TGTGCCAGCTCACCGGCCGTTCGCGATACGCAGTATTTT.